This TCR beta chain was profiled in a study of Ad26.COV2.S vaccination and SARS-CoV-2 variants. Across the study: Trial arm assignment for the donor was COV1001 Ad26.COV2.S. Into the muscle, Ad26.COV2.S was dosed once or twice, 56 days apart. Whole-study findings and limits: It is possible that the TCR breadth and depth analyses underestimated the total T cell responses.

J lost 6 bases, V lost 1 base, and 6 bases had no gene match. The V gene's germline CDR1 is SGHTA and CDR2 FQGNSA. This CDR3 contains 16 residues. Specified treatment: some 20 received Ad26.COV2.S at low or high dose, single or two shots; about five received placebo; per-sample allocation not given. Sampling happened 63 days after the first vaccine or placebo injection. About this clone: Its antigen is still unknown.

TCRdb keeps only in-frame clones here, not all; method: immunoSEQ multiplex PCR. The sample contains roughly 350,000 clones, around 90% of which appear only once. The receptor's source is a person between 18 and 65 years old who received the Ad26.COV2.S COVID-19 vaccine or a placebo. The specimen was peripheral blood, collected in a trial of Ad26.COV2.S vaccine versus placebo. The J gene is TRBJ2-7, the V gene TRBV7-2; 13 bases align to TRBD2. Here the CDR3 reads CASSLVTSGGAGEQYF. CDR3 sequence (DNA): TGTGCCAGCAGCTTAGTAACTAGCGGGGGGGCTGGCGAGCAGTACTTC.